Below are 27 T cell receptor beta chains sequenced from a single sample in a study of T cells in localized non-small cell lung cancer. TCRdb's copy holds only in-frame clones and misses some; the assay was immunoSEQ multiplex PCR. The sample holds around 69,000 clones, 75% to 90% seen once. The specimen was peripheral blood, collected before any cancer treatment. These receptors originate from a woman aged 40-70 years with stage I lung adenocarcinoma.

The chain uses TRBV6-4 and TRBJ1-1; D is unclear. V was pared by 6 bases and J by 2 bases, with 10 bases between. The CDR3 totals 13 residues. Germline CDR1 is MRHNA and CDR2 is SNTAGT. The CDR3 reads CASRVMENTEAFF. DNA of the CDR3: TGTGCCAGCAGGGTAATGGAAAACACTGAAGCTTTCTTT.

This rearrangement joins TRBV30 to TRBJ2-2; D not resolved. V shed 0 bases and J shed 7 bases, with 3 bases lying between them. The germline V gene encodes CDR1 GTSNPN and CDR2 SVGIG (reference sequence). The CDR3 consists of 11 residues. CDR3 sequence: CAWSVRGELFF. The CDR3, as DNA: TGTGCCTGGAGTGTGCGCGGGGAGCTGTTTTTT.

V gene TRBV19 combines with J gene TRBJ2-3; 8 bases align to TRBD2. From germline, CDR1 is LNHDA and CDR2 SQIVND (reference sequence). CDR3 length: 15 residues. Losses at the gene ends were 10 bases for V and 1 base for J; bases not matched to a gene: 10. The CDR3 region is CATEPTTSGTDTQYF. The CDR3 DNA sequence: TGTGCCACCGAACCCACGACTAGCGGCACAGATACGCAGTATTTT.

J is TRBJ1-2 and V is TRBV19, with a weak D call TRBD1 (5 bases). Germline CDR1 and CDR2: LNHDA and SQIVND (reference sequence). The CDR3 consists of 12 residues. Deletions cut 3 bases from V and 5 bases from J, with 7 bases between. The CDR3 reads CASSMQGYGYTF. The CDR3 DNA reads TGTGCCAGTAGTATGCAGGGATATGGCTACACCTTC. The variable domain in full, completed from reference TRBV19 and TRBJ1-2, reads DGGITQSPKYLFRKEGQNVTLSCEQNLNHDAMYWYRQDPGQGLRLIYYSQIVNDFQKGDIAEGYSVSREKKESFPLTVTSAQKNPTAFYLCASSMQGYGYTFGSGTRLTVV.

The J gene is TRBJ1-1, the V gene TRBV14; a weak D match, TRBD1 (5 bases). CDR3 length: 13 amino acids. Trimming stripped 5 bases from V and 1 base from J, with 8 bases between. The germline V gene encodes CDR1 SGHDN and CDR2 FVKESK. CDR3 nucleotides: TGTGCCAGCAGCAGAGACAGGAACACTGAAGCTTTCTTT. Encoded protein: CASSRDRNTEAFF.

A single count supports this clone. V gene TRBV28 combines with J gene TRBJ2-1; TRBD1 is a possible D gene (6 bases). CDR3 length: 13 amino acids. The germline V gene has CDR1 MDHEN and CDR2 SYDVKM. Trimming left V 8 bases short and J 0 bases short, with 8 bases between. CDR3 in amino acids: CASGGHSYNEQFF. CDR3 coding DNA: TGTGCCAGCGGGGGCCACTCCTACAATGAGCAGTTCTTC.

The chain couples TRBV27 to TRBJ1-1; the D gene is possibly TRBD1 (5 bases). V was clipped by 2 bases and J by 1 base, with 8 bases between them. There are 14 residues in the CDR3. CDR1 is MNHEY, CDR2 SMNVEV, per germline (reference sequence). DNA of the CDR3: TGTGCCAGCAGTTTACGGGGACCGAACACTGAAGCTTTCTTT. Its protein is CASSLRGPNTEAFF.

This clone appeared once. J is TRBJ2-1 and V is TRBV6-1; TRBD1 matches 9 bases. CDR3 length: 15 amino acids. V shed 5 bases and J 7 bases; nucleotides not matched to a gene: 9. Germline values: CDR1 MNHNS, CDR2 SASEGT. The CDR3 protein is CASSSGTGNSNEQFF. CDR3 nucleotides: TGTGCCAGCAGTTCCGGGACAGGGAATTCTAATGAGCAGTTCTTC.

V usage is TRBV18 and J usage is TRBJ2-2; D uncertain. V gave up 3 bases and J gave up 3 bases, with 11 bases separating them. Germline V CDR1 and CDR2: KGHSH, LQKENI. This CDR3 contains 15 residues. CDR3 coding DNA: TGTGCCAGCTCACCCCCCTCTGGGTACACCGGGGAGCTGTTTTTT. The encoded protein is CASSPPSGYTGELFF.

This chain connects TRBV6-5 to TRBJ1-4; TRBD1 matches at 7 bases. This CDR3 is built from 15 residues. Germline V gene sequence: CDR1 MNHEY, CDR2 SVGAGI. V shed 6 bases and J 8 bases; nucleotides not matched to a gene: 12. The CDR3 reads CASRSADRVYEKLFF. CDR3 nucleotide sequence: TGTGCCAGCAGATCCGCTGACAGGGTATACGAAAAACTGTTTTTT.

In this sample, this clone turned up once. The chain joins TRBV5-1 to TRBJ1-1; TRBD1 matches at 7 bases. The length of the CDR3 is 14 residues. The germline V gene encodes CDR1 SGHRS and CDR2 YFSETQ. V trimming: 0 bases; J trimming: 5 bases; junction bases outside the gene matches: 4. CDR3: CASSLGGGETEAFF. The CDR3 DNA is TGCGCCAGCAGCTTGGGAGGGGGCGAAACTGAAGCTTTCTTT.

Here the CDR3 reads CASRRGYGELFF. CDR3 DNA sequence: TGCGCCAGCAGAAGGGGGTACGGGGAACTGTTTTTT. V usage is TRBV4-3 and J usage is TRBJ1-4, with TRBD1 as a possible D gene (6 bases). Trimming cost V 6 bases and J 12 bases, with 14 bases left between them. Germline V gives CDR1 LGHNA, CDR2 YSLEER. The CDR3 sequence is 12 residues long.

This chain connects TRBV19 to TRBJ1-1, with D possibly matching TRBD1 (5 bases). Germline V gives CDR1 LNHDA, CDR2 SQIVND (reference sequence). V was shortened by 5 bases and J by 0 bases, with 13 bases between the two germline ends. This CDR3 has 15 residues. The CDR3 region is CASSAGLNMNTEAFF. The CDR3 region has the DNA TGTGCCAGTAGTGCAGGGCTTAACATGAACACTGAAGCTTTCTTT.

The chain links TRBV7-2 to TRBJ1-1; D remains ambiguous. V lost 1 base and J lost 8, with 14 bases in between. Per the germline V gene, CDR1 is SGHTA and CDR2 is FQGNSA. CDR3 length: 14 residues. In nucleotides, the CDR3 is TGTGCCAGCAGCTTAGGGCCGGGAATTCTGGAAGCTTTCTTT. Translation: CASSLGPGILEAFF.

CDR3 sequence (DNA): TGCGCCAGCAGCCGCTTTAATTCCCGGACAGGACCGACCTACGAGCAGTACTTC. This sequence encodes CASSRFNSRTGPTYEQYF. The rearrangement joins TRBV4-3 to TRBJ2-7, with TRBD1 matching over 7 bases. This CDR3 is built from 18 residues. V dropped 4 bases and J dropped 2; count of bases not matched to a gene: 17. Germline V CDR1 and CDR2: LGHNA, YSLEER.

CDR3 loop: CASGKGRNSPLHF. CDR3 nucleotide sequence: TGTGCCAGCGGGAAGGGGCGAAATTCACCCCTCCACTTT. The chain joins TRBV2 to TRBJ1-6; TRBD1 is a possible D gene (5 bases). Trimming stripped 8 bases from V and 7 bases from J, with 12 bases between. The germline CDR1 and CDR2 sequences are SNHLY and FYNNEI. The CDR3 has 13 residues.

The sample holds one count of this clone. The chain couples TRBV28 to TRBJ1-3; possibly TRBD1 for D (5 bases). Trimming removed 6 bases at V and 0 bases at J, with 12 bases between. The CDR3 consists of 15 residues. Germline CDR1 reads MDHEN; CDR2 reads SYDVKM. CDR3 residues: CASSPTDLSGNTIYF. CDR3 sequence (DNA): TGTGCCAGCAGCCCGACAGATCTCTCTGGAAACACCATATATTTT.

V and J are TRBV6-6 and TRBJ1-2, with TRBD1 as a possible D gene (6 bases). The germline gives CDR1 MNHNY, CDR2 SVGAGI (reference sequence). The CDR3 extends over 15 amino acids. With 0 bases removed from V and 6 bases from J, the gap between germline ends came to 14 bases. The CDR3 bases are TGTGCCAGCAGTTACTCTGAAACAGGGCCCCATGGCTACACCTTC. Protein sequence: CASSYSETGPHGYTF.

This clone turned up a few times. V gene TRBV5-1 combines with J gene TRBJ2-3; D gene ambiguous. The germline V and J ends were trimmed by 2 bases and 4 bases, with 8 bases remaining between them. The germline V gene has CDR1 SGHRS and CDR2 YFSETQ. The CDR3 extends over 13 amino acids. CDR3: CASSLPSSDTQYF. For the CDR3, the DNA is TGCGCCAGCAGCTTACCTTCTTCAGATACGCAGTATTTT.

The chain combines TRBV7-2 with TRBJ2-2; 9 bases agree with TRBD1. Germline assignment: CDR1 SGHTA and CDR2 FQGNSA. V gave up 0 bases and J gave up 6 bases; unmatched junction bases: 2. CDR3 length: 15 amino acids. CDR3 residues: CASSLATGGAGELFF. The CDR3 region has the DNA TGTGCCAGCAGCTTAGCGACAGGGGGAGCCGGGGAGCTGTTTTTT.

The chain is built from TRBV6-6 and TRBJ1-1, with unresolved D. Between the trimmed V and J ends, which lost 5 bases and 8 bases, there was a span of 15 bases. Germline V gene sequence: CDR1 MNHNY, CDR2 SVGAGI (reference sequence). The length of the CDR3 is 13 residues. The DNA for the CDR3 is TGTGCCAGCAGTCAACACGGAGGTAAGGAAGCTTTCTTT. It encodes CASSQHGGKEAFF.

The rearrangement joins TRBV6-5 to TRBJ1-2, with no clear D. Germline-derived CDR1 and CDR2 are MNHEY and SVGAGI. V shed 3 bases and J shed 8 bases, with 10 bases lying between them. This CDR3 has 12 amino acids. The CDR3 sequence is CASSYPHGGYTF. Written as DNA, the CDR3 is TGTGCCAGCAGTTATCCCCATGGGGGCTACACCTTC.

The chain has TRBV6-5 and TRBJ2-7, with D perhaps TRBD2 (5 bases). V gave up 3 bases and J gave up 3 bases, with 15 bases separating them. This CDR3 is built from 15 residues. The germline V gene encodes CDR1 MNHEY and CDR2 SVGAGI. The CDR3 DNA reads TGTGCCAGCAGTTATTCTAGCCAGGCCATCTACGAGCAGTACTTC. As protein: CASSYSSQAIYEQYF.

The chain's CDR3 is CASSLGTGTTNEKLFF. The CDR3 bases are TGTGCCAGCAGCTTGGGGACAGGGACAACTAATGAAAAACTGTTTTTT. The chain carries TRBV5-5 and TRBJ1-4; 8 bases fit TRBD1. Losses at the gene ends were 0 bases for V and 0 bases for J; bases not matched to a gene: 1. Germline V lookup: CDR1 SGHKS, CDR2 YYEKEE (reference sequence). The length of the CDR3 is 16 residues.

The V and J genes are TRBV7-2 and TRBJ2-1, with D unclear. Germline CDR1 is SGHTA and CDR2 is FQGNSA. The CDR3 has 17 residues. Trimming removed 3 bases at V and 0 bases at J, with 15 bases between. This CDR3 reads CASSFQPPRTSYNEQFF. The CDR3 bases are TGTGCCAGCAGCTTCCAGCCTCCCCGAACCTCCTACAATGAGCAGTTCTTC.

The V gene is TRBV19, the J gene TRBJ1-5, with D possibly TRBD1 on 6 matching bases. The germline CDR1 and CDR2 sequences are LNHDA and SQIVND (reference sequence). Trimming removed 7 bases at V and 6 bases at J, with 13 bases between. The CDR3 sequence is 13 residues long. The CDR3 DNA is TGTGCCAGTAAGGGGGGCCGGGGTCAGCCCCAGCATTTT. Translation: CASKGGRGQPQHF.

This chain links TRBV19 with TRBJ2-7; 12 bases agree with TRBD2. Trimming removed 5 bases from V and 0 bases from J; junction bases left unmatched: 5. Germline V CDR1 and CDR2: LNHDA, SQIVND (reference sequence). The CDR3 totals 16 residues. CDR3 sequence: CASSARLAGVSYEQYF. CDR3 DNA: TGTGCCAGTAGTGCGCGACTAGCGGGGGTCTCCTACGAGCAGTACTTC.